This paragraph covers one T cell receptor beta chain sequence. Its antigen is unidentified. This specimen belongs to a study of beta chain features in type 1 diabetes. Points from the study as a whole: Type 1 diabetes patients showed a moderate but significant shortening of TCRB CDR3s in all four CD4+ subsets. With patients and controls alike, PCR might favor shorter templates to an equal degree.

Expressed TCRB transcripts were sequenced because the entire RNA isolate underwent reverse transcription. The table came from immunoSEQ multiplex PCR; TCRdb's copy has only in-frame clones and leaves some out. The sample holds around 300,000 clones, approximately 16% seen once. The sequenced material came from naive CD4+ T cells from blood. The source of this sequence is a man aged 18 to 35 with type 1 diabetes.

The CDR3 sequence is CASRRGQGAEKRNEQFF. CDR3 DNA: TGTGCCAGCAGACGAGGACAGGGGGCGGAGAAGAGGAATGAGCAGTTCTTC. The gene calls are TRBV27 and TRBJ2-1; 11 positions agree with TRBD1. From germline, CDR1 is MNHEY and CDR2 SMNVEV (reference sequence). V was clipped by 6 bases and J by 7 bases; unmatched bases: 14. The CDR3 runs to 17 residues.